This record covers a single TCR beta chain. This specimen belongs to a study of blood T cell repertoires in COVID-19. In the original analysis: Quantification of nucleated cells was approximated via reference gene primer amplification. TCRdb's copy holds only in-frame clones and misses some; the assay was immunoSEQ multiplex PCR. Clone size and V and J calls were adopted from that table, with D and trimming inferred from the DNA. The sample lists about 59,000 clones, 90% to 95% occurring once. The V and J ends lost 4 bases and 5 bases, in that order; junction bases with no gene match: 6. Germline CDR1 MNHEY, CDR2 SVGEGT. The CDR3 totals 15 residues.

The sequence was obtained from a human donor in a cohort sampled during active COVID-19. The chain couples TRBV6-2 or TRBV6-3 to TRBJ2-5; 11 bases line up with TRBD2. The sequenced sample consisted of peripheral blood. CDR3 residues: CASSSPGLAVETQYF. DNA of the CDR3: TGTGCCAGCAGTTCTCCGGGACTAGCGGTGGAGACCCAGTACTTC.